This T cell receptor beta chain was documented in a study of T cell repertoires in cytomegalovirus infection. Study in general: Matching HLA type, along with CMV infection, was indicated by public TCR beta signatures.

Trimming took 7 bases from V and 7 from J; bases not matched to a gene: 12. The CDR3 extends over 15 amino acids. Germline CDR1 is MNHEY and CDR2 is SMNVEV (reference sequence). The study's findings and limits: HLA-C-restricted CMV clonotypes gave the most frequent clonotype in two of eight donors. Cumulative frequency (of public TCR beta family members) identified carriers of CMV plus the relevant HLA.

To note about this clonotype: Its target is not known.

TCRdb independently ran MiXCR on the reads; one entry per CDR3 protein. The table lists about 340,000 distinct CDR3 sequences, roughly 29% of them singletons. This sequence joins TRBV27 and TRBJ2-1, with 8 bases that match TRBD2. Specimen: cultured PBMCs, collected from culture after CMV antigen stimulation. The sequence was collected from a human donor in good health (CMV status not recorded). Some clones in this sample may be carry-over from other donors' samples. In nucleotides, the CDR3 is TGTGCCAGCACCCCGGGGGGGGAGCTCCGAAATGAGCAGTTCTTC. It encodes CASTPGGELRNEQFF.